Only a few counts were recorded for the clone carrying this TCR beta chain. Authors' data handling: Reference gene primer amplification in the assay estimated nucleated cell counts. Clones were sequenced by immunoSEQ multiplex PCR, and TCRdb holds only the in-frame ones, with some missing. The V and J calls and clone size were taken over from that table, and D and trimming were inferred from the DNA. Among 75,000 to 100,000 clones, 87% were seen once, and the ten largest hold nearly 20%. The sample comes from a study of blood T cell repertoires in COVID-19. For the study at large: Acute-phase and convalescent COVID-19 samples originated in the United States, Italy and Spain.

This CDR3 is 13 amino acids long. In germline, CDR1 is MNHEY, CDR2 SVGEGT. Trimming at V came to 2 bases and at J to 14 bases, leaving 6 bases not matched to a gene. The chain is built from TRBV6-2 or TRBV6-3 and TRBJ2-1; 10 nucleotides agree with TRBD2. Sequencing input: peripheral blood. The receptor was derived from a human donor in a cohort sampled during active COVID-19. CDR3 residues: CASSYGLAGDKFF. The CDR3 region has the DNA TGTGCCAGCAGTTACGGGCTAGCGGGAGATAAGTTCTTC.